A selection of T cell receptor beta chains follows, all from one sample in a study of Graves' ophthalmopathy and Graves' hyperthyroidism. TCRdb processed the multiplex PCR reads anew with MiXCR; each CDR3 protein has one entry. The sample has some 370,000 distinct CDR3 sequences, about a sixth seen once. What was sequenced was peripheral blood. The source is an adult woman with stable Graves' hyperthyroidism. Each CDR3 is given with its conserved first and last residue. D genes are given only for firm matches. A row's size may be missing; if present it is once, few, many or a size class.

>TRBV25-1|TRBJ1-2|many|-
TGTGCCAGCAGTGAATCGGACGGGGCTAACTATGGCTACACCTTC
CASSESDGANYGYTF
>TRBV5-1|TRBJ2-7|many|TRBD2
TGCGCCAGCAGAGAAGAAAGGGGGAGAGCGGGAGAGCGATACGAGCAGTACTTC
CASREERGRAGERYEQYF
>TRBV6-5|TRBJ1-2|few|-
TGTGCCAGCAGTTTAGTATTAACCTATGGCTACACCTTC
CASSLVLTYGYTF
>TRBV29-1|TRBJ2-7|once|-
TGCAGCGTTGAAGATAGGGGGGACGAGCAGTACTTC
CSVEDRGDEQYF
>TRBV6-2/TRBV6-3|TRBJ2-7|many|TRBD2
TGTGCCAGCAGTATCGGACTAGCGGGCCGCTACGAGCAGTACTTC
CASSIGLAGRYEQYF
>TRBV6-5|TRBJ1-1|many|-
TGTGCCAGCAGTATGGCAGGAAACACTGAAGCTTTCTTT
CASSMAGNTEAFF
>TRBV20-1|TRBJ2-5|-|TRBD2
TGCAGTGCTAGAAAAGCGGGAATAGAGACCCAGTACTTC
CSARKAGIETQYF
>TRBV20-1|TRBJ2-4|many|-
TGCAGTGCTAGACAGTCGGTTGGCATTAAGTACTTC
CSARQSVGIKYF
>TRBV6-7|TRBJ2-4|many|-
TGTGCCAGCAGCCACAGCCAGCCGTTAGCCAAAAACATTAAGTACTTC
CASSHSQPLAKNIKYF
>TRBV5-1|TRBJ1-1|-|-
TGCGCCAGCAGCTTGCGGTTAGGCAAACCAAATGAAGCTTTCTTT
CASSLRLGKPNEAFF
>TRBV7-2|TRBJ2-2|many|-
TGTGCCAGCAGCTTACGAAAGGGGGCCGGGGAGCTGTTTTTT
CASSLRKGAGELFF
>TRBV6-2/TRBV6-3|TRBJ2-7|many|-
TGTGCCAGCAGTTTACTTTCGGAAACCTACGAGCAGTACTTC
CASSLLSETYEQYF
>TRBV6-1|TRBJ1-1|-|-
TGTGCCAGCAGTGATTGGAATTGGAGCACTGAAGCTTTCTTT
CASSDWNWSTEAFF
>TRBV12-3/TRBV12-4|TRBJ2-2|many|-
TGTGCCAGCAGTTGGTTCCAGGGATGGGCCGGGGAGCTGTTTTTT
CASSWFQGWAGELFF
>TRBV19|TRBJ2-7|many|TRBD2
TGTGCCAGTGCGACTAGCGGGAGAGGATGGCAGTACTTC
CASATSGRGWQYF
>TRBV27|TRBJ1-2|many|-
TGTGCCAGCAGTTCAGGCGGTGCCGGGACCTATGGCTACACCTTC
CASSSGGAGTYGYTF
>TRBV5-1|TRBJ2-7|-|TRBD2
TGCGCCAGCAGCCCCAGTGGACGGGGACTAGCGGGAGGGACTTCCTACGAGCAGTACTTC
CASSPSGRGLAGGTSYEQYF
>TRBV2|TRBJ2-7|many|-
TGTGCCAGCACCCGTAGACCCCGAGGGAGCTACGAGCAGTACTTC
CASTRRPRGSYEQYF
>TRBV6-1|TRBJ2-5|many|TRBD2
TGTGCCAGCAACACGAAGGTAGCGGGGGGCCAAGAGACCCAGTACTTC
CASNTKVAGGQETQYF
>TRBV12-3/TRBV12-4|TRBJ1-5|many|-
TGTGCCAGCAGGTCGGGGGGGAATCAGCCCCAGCATTTT
CASRSGGNQPQHF
>TRBV27|TRBJ2-7|few|-
TGTGCCAGCATGGAAGCTTTTGGCGAGCAGTACTTC
CASMEAFGEQYF
>TRBV7-9|TRBJ2-2|few|TRBD1
TGTGCCAGCAGCCTGACAGGGGTTGGTGAGGAGCTGTTTTTT
CASSLTGVGEELFF
>TRBV12-3/TRBV12-4|TRBJ2-5|many|-
TGTGCCAGCAGTCGACTAGACTCAGAGACCCAGTACTTC
CASSRLDSETQYF
>TRBV7-2|TRBJ2-2|many|TRBD2
TGTGCCAGCAGCTTAGCCCGACTAGCGGGAGATACCGGGGAGCTGTTTTTT
CASSLARLAGDTGELFF
>TRBV20-1|TRBJ1-3|few|TRBD1
TGCAGTGCGGTCGGGACAGGCTCTGGAAACACCATATATTTT
CSAVGTGSGNTIYF
>TRBV6-1|TRBJ2-7|many|-
TGTGCCAGCAGTGAAGCGCGGGTGGACCCGACCTACGAGCAGTACTTC
CASSEARVDPTYEQYF
>TRBV25-1|TRBJ2-7|many|-
TGTGCCAGCAGTACAGGGTATGGGAGCTACGAGCAGTACTTC
CASSTGYGSYEQYF
>TRBV11-2|TRBJ2-5|many|TRBD2
TGTGCCAGCAGCTTAGATCGGCCTAGCGGTTTCCAAGAGACCCAGTACTTC
CASSLDRPSGFQETQYF
>TRBV20-1|TRBJ1-6|many|-
TGCAGTGCTAGAGAGCAGCCTAATTCACCCCTCCACTTT
CSAREQPNSPLHF
>TRBV7-9|TRBJ1-5|few|-
TGTGCCAGCAGCTTAGGGACCCTTAGCAATCAGCCCCAGCATTTT
CASSLGTLSNQPQHF
>TRBV6-1|TRBJ2-5|few|TRBD1
TGTGCCAGCAGGACGACAGGGGGAGAGACCCAGTACTTC
CASRTTGGETQYF
>TRBV20-1|TRBJ2-2|many|TRBD2
TGCAGTGCTACTGGGACTAGTCTCGGCGGGGAGCTGTTTTTT
CSATGTSLGGELFF
>TRBV4-1|TRBJ2-7|few|-
TGCGCCAGCAGCCAAGTTCCGGGACAAGACTACGAGCAGTACTTC
CASSQVPGQDYEQYF
>TRBV27|TRBJ2-7|many|-
TGTGCCAGCAGTTTACTCGGCAGGGACGAGCAGTACTTC
CASSLLGRDEQYF
>TRBV28|TRBJ2-4|many|TRBD1
TGTGCCAGCAGCTCGACAGGGGTAGCCAAAAACATTAAGTACTTC
CASSSTGVAKNIKYF
>TRBV9|TRBJ2-7|many|-
TGTGCCAGCAGCGCAGGGGTTCTGGGGGACTTATACTTC
CASSAGVLGDLYF
>TRBV6-1|TRBJ1-2|many|-
TGTGCCAGCAGTGCGGATTTTGGTAACTATGGCTACACCTTC
CASSADFGNYGYTF
>TRBV6-1|TRBJ2-7|many|TRBD2
TGTGCCAGCAGTGAAGGGACTAGCGCGGAGGAGGAGTACTTC
CASSEGTSAEEEYF
>TRBV6-5|TRBJ2-5|-|-
TGTGCCAGCAGTCCCCGACTAGGGCCCCACCAAGAGACCCAGTACTTC
CASSPRLGPHQETQYF
>TRBV12-3/TRBV12-4|TRBJ2-7|many|TRBD2
TGTGCCAGCAAAATAGCGGGAACCTACGAGCAGTACTTC
CASKIAGTYEQYF
>TRBV28|TRBJ1-2|many|-
TGTGCCAGCCGATACCCCGGGCAGCACTATGGCTACACCTTC
CASRYPGQHYGYTF
>TRBV6-1|TRBJ1-2|-|-
TGTGCCAGCTCAATCACAGATAACTATGGCTACACCTTC
CASSITDNYGYTF
>TRBV9|TRBJ2-4|-|-
TGTGCCAGCAGCGTAGATGGCAGGGGTTTAAGGAAAAACATTCAGTACTTC
CASSVDGRGLRKNIQYF
>TRBV7-2|TRBJ2-5|many|TRBD2
TGTGCCAGCAGCCCAATGGGGCTAGCGGGAGGAGAGACCCAGTACTTC
CASSPMGLAGGETQYF
>TRBV4-1|TRBJ1-1|-|-
TGCGCCAGCAGCCAAGCACAGACCCCTCCTATGAACACTGAAGCTTTCTTT
CASSQAQTPPMNTEAFF
>TRBV28|TRBJ1-2|-|-
TGTGCCAGCATTTCGGTCTATGGTTACACCTTC
CASISVYGYTF
>TRBV20-1|TRBJ1-6|once|-
TGCAGTGGGGAACAGGGAAATTCACCCCTCCACTTT
CSGEQGNSPLHF
>TRBV6-1|TRBJ2-7|-|TRBD1
TGTGCCAGCAGTGAAGCAGGGACAGGTACCCACGAGCAGTACTTC
CASSEAGTGTHEQYF
>TRBV6-6|TRBJ1-5|many|-
TGTGCCAGCAAGAAAGATACAGGAAGCAATCAGCCCCAGCATTTT
CASKKDTGSNQPQHF
>TRBV7-8|TRBJ2-2|many|TRBD2
TGTGCCAGCAGCCCCCACCAACTAGCGGGAGTGAACACCGGGGAGCTGTTTTTT
CASSPHQLAGVNTGELFF
>TRBV7-9|TRBJ2-2|few|-
TGTGCCAGCAGCTTAGGGGACTGGGACACCGGGGAGCTGTTTTTT
CASSLGDWDTGELFF
>TRBV27|TRBJ2-7|many|-
TGTGCCAGCAGTTTAACGACTAATTCCTACGAGCAGTACTTC
CASSLTTNSYEQYF
>TRBV20-1|TRBJ1-1|many|-
TGCAGTGCTAGGGTGGACACTGAAGCTTTCTTT
CSARVDTEAFF